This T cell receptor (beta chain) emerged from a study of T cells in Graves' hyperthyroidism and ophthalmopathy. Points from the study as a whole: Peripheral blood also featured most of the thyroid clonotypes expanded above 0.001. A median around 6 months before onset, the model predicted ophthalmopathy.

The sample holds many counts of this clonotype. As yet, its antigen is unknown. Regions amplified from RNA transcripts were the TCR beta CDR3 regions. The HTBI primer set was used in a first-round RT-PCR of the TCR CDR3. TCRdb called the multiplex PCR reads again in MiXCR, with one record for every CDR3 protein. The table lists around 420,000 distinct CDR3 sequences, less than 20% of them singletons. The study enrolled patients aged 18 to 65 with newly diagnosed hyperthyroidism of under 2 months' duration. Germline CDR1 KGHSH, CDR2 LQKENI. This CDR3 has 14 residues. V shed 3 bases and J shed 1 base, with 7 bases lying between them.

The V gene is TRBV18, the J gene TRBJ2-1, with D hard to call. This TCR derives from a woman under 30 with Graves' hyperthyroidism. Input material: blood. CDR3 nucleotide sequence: TGTGCCAGCTCACCGCAGGTATCCTACAATGAGCAGTTCTTC. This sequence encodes CASSPQVSYNEQFF.